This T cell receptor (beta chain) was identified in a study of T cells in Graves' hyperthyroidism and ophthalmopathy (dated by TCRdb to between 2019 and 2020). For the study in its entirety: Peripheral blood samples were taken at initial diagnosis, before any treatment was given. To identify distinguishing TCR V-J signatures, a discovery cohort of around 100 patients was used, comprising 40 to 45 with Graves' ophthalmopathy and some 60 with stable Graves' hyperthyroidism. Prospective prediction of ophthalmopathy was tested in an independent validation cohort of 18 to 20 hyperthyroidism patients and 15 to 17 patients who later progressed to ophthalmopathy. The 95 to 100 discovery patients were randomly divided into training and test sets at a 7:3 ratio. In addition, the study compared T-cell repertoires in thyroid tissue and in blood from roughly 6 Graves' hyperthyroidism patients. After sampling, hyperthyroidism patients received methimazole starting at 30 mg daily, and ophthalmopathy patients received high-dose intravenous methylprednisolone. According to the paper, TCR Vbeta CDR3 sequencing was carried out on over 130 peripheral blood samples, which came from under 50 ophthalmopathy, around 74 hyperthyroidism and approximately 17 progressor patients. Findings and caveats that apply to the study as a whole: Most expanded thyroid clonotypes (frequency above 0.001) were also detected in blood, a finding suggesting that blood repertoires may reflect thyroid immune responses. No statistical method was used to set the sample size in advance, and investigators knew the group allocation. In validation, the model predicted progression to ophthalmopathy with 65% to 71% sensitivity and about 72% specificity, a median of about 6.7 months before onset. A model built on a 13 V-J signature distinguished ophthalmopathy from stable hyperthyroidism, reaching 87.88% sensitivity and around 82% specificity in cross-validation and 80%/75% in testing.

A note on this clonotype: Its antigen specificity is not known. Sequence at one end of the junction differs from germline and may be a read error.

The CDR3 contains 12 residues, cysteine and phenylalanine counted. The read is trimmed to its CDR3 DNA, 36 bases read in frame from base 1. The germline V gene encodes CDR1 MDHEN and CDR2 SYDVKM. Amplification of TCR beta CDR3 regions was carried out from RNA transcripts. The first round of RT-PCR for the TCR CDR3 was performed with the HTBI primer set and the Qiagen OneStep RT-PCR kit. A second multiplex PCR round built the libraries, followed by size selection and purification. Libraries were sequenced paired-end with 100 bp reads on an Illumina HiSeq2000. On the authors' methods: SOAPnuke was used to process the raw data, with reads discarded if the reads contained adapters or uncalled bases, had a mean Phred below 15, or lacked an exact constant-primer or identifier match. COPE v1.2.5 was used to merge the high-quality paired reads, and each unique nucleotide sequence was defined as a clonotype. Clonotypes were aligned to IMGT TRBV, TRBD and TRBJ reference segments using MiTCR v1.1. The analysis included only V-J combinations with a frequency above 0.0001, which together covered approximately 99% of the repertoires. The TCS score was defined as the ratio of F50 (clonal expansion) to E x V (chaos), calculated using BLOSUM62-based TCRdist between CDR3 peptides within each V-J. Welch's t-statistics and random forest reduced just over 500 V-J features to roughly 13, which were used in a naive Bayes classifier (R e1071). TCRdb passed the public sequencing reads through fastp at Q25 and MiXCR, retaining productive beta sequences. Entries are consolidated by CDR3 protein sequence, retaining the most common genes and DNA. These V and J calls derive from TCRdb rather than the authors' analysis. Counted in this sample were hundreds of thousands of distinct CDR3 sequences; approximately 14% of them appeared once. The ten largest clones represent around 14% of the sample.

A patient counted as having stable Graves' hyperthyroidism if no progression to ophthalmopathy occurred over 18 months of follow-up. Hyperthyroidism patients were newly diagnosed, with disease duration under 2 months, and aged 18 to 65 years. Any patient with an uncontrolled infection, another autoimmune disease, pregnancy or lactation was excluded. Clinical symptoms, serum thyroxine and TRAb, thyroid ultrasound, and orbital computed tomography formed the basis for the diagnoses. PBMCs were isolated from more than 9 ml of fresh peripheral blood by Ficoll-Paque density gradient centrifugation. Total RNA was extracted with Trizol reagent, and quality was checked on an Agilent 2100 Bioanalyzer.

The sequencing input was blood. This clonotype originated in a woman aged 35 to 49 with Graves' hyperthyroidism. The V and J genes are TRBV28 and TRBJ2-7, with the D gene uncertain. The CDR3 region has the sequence CASSPRAYGQYF. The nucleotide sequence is TGTGCCAGCAGTCCCCGAGCCTACGGGCAGTACTTC.